This TCR beta chain was retrieved from a study of blood T cell repertoires in COVID-19. Study information: From the United States, Italy and Spain came samples of acute and convalescent COVID-19. T cells, B-cell-depleted T cells, or PBMCs provided the cDNA or gDNA that served as material.

Germline V gene data show CDR1 as SNHLY and CDR2 as FYNNEI. CDR3 size: 14 residues. Trimming shortened V by 6 bases and J by 2 bases, and 13 bases separated the two germline ends. The authors' processing: By means of reference gene primer amplification, nucleated cell counts were estimated. Assay used: immunoSEQ multiplex PCR; TCRdb lists only in-frame clones, some missing. The V and J calls and clone size were taken over from that table, and D and trimming were inferred from the DNA. The top ten hold over 7.5% of the sample, which has fewer than 150,000 clones, about four fifths seen once. The chain carries TRBV2 and TRBJ1-2, with D uncertain. The receptor comes from a woman in her forties with acute or convalescent COVID-19. Sequencing was done on a sample of peripheral blood. CDR3 amino acids: CASRTNPRNYGYTF. As DNA, the CDR3 is TGTGCCAGCAGAACCAACCCGAGGAACTATGGCTACACCTTC.